A selection of T cell receptor beta chains follows, all from one sample in a study of chemoradiotherapy in HPV16-positive cancers. Profiled with immunoSEQ multiplex PCR; TCRdb holds only in-frame clones, not every one. The sample holds approximately 12,000 clones, around nine tenths seen once. The sample in question was blood, obtained from a patient who underwent chemoradiotherapy. These receptor sequences come from a human donor with HPV-associated anogenital cancer. The conserved cysteine and the conserved F or W are not part of the CDR3 here.

v_call cdr3_aa
TRBV18 ASSPRQNSNYGYT
TRBV7-2 ASSSSIWTSENEQF
TRBV10-3 AISEPAGPQVGQY
TRBV7-9 ASSLTGLAGGQNTGELF
TRBV7-9 ASSLGVAGAPETQY
TRBV4-2 ASSQDWPVPVGAYEQY
TRBV7-6 ASSLRGRGGFEKLF
TRBV4-2 ASSQKRGLNEQF
TRBV7-9 ASSPRTSGSTGELF
TRBV6-6 ASRALGRGTGNEQF
TRBV5-6 ASSLRTSTDTQY
TRBV7-2 ASSLTGGKNIQY
TRBV14 ASSQEDNTEAF
TRBV5-1 ASSLTSGALTQY
TRBV4-1 ASSQVKGTEAF
TRBV12-5 ASGLGAGQIYQPQH
TRBV6-5 ASSYSTLGNTEAF
TRBV7-9 ASSFAGTGSPMGWDTQY
TRBV28 ASSLGYTEAF
TRBV19 ASSTAMGAF
TRBV11-3 ASSLAGGGPYEQY
TRBV6-5 ASSYSQQPTGELF
TRBV4-1 ASSQAGIYEKLF
TRBV5-1 ASSLTGISTDTQY
TRBV7-3 ASSPRTSGGVTGELF
TRBV18 ASSPAGYFYEQY
TRBV6-1 ASRPGQGFSYEQY
TRBV2 ATPAGVTGELF
TRBV11-2 ASSLGWGDYNEQF
TRBV7-9 ASSLGGQGRVDEKLF
TRBV6-6 ASTLGASWEKLF
TRBV18 ASSPPGQVYNSPLH
TRBV6-6 ASSSRTGRDEQF
TRBV7-2 ASSFWGAMNTEAF
TRBV4-3 ASSQRGFQAF
TRBV25-1 ASSLSGGSNQPQH
TRBV7-9 ASSSDRGTQY
TRBV5-1 ASSDGSNQPQH
TRBV7-9 ASSRRDGSTDTQY
TRBV5-5 ASSQGTGARSTEAF
TRBV6-4 ASSDSTGGRNGYT
TRBV21-1 ASWGRGAYEQY
TRBV5-8 ASSLAQANTEAF
TRBV6-1 ASRRSPSTDTQY
TRBV6-5 ASSYQETQY
TRBV6-4 ASSEGARLNEKLF
TRBV11-2 ASSLGGHEQY
TRBV19 ASSRMGLMVGGTPSDGYT
TRBV5-8 ASSLGQGFTGELF
TRBV5-1 ASSPGSRAPNEKLF
TRBV7-2 ASSLGATNEKLF
TRBV7-3 ASSLTSRSYNEQF